This T cell receptor (beta chain) is drawn from a study of cytotoxic CD8 clonotypes in ibrutinib-treated CLL. The wider study: Sequenced samples delivered averages of roughly 250,000 productive templates and around 90,000 productive rearrangements.

Notes on the study in general: Contraction or stability on treatment characterized the public clonotypes, which were uncommon. Clonality rose at ibrutinib response and fell back toward baseline at progression.

With regard to this clone: The antigen is undetermined.

The data were produced by immunoSEQ multiplex PCR, yet TCRdb's version contains in-frame clones alone and is incomplete. The table has 300,000 to 350,000 clones, roughly 80% seen once; the top ten hold 6.7%. Germline CDR1 SEHNR, CDR2 FQNEAQ (reference sequence). The V gene lost 9 bases and the J gene lost 4 bases, with 12 bases spanning the gap. The CDR3 length is 12 residues. This sequence originates from a human donor with chronic lymphocytic leukemia. The chain has TRBV7-9 and TRBJ1-1; maybe TRBD1 (5 bases). This specimen consisted of PBMCs, obtained before ibrutinib treatment. CDR3 in amino acids: CASAGGGTEAFF. CDR3 coding DNA: TGTGCCAGTGCGGGTGGGGGCACTGAAGCTTTCTTT.